This entry lists 4 T cell receptor beta chains sequenced from one sample in a study of cytomegalovirus exposure and HLA in healthy donors. Sequencing used immunoSEQ multiplex PCR; TCRdb keeps in-frame clones, though not all of them. The sample gives hundreds of thousands of clones, around nine tenths of which show up once; 2% to 2.5% is in the top ten. The material sequenced was PBMCs. The receptors here all came from a woman in her late teens or twenties in good health and CMV-seropositive.

The chain uses TRBV19 and TRBJ2-7, with a possible D match to TRBD2 (7 bases). This CDR3 region has 14 residues. Germline CDR1 and CDR2: LNHDA and SQIVND (reference sequence). The ends were cut back, 10 bases at V and 3 bases at J, with 19 bases in the middle. The CDR3 loop reads CATRGGTSIYEQYF. The CDR3 coding sequence is TGTGCCACTAGGGGGGGGACATCCATCTACGAGCAGTACTTC. Combining the CDR3 with reference TRBV19 and TRBJ2-7 gives the whole variable domain DGGITQSPKYLFRKEGQNVTLSCEQNLNHDAMYWYRQDPGQGLRLIYYSQIVNDFQKGDIAEGYSVSREKKESFPLTVTSAQKNPTAFYLCATRGGTSIYEQYFGPGTRLTVT.

This clone was found once. The gene calls are TRBV28 and TRBJ2-2; no reliable D call. From germline, CDR1 is MDHEN and CDR2 SYDVKM. V was shortened by 3 bases and J by 3 bases, with 5 bases between the two germline ends. The CDR3 contains 13 residues. As DNA, the CDR3 is TGTGCCAGCAGTTTCCCATACACCGGGGAGCTGTTTTTT. Its translation: CASSFPYTGELFF.

The rearrangement uses TRBV5-3 and TRBJ1-5; TRBD1 is a possible D gene (6 bases). TRBV5-3 is filed as an ORF, its function uncertain. Trimming pared 2 bases from V and 7 bases from J, leaving 19 bases between. There are 16 residues in the CDR3. DNA of the CDR3: TGTGCCAGAAGCTTCGGGGTCAGGGGTCTTTGGCAGCCCCAGCATTTT. Translating it yields CARSFGVRGLWQPQHF.

The genes are TRBV4-1 and TRBJ2-7; a possible D gene is TRBD2 (5 bases). V was cut by 0 bases and J by 4 bases, with 10 bases left in between. The CDR3 covers 14 residues. Per the germline V gene, CDR1 is MGHRA and CDR2 is YSYEKL. The CDR3 region is CASSQEAGGYEQYF. CDR3 nucleotides: TGCGCCAGCAGCCAAGAGGCGGGCGGGTACGAGCAGTACTTC.